Described below is a single TCR beta chain sequence and its context. Its cognate antigen is unknown. PCR or immunohistochemistry showed mismatch repair deficiency in every enrolled patient. These data are taken from a study of PD-1 blockade in mismatch repair-deficient tumors. Study-wide context: Enrolled about 2012-2016, patients had progressing, pretreated mismatch repair-deficient cancers of approximately 13 types.

The CDR3 has 14 residues. The germline V and J ends were trimmed by 0 bases and 7 bases, with 13 bases remaining between them. CDR1 and CDR2 from the germline V gene are MNHEY and SVGAGI. Study-wide points: Tumor-resident clones, often undetectable pretreatment in blood, expanded then contracted after pembrolizumab.

Libraries were prepared by immunoSEQ multiplex PCR; TCRdb keeps only in-frame clonotypes and omits some of them. In the table there are roughly 80,000 clones, more than 65% of which are singletons. The source is an adult with mismatch repair-deficient cancer. The input for sequencing was peripheral blood, taken 12 weeks after starting pembrolizumab. The V and J genes are TRBV6-5 and TRBJ2-7; D is possibly TRBD2 (5 bases). This chain's CDR3 is CASSYSLREREQYF. The CDR3 nucleotides read TGTGCCAGCAGTTACTCCCTACGGGAAAGGGAGCAGTACTTC.